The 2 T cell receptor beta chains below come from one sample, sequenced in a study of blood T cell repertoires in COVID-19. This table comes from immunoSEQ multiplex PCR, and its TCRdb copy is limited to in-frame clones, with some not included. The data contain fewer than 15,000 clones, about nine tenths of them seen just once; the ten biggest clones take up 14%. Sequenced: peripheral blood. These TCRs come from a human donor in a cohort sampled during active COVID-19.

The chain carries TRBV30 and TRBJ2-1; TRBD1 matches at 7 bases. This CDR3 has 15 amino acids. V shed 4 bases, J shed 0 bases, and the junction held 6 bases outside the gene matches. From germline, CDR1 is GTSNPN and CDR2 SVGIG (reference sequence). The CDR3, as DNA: TGTGCCTGGACCGAACAGGGGAGCTCCTACAATGAGCAGTTCTTC. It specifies CAWTEQGSSYNEQFF.

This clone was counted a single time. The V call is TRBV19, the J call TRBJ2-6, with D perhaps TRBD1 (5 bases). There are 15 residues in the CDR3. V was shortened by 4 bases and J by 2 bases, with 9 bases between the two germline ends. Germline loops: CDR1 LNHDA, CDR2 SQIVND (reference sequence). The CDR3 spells CASSKQVPGANVLTF. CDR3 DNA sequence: TGTGCCAGTAGTAAACAGGTCCCTGGGGCCAACGTCCTGACTTTC.